These T cell receptor beta chains were read from a single sample in a study of blood T cell repertoires in COVID-19. The data were produced by immunoSEQ multiplex PCR, yet TCRdb's version contains in-frame clones alone and is incomplete. The table includes about 82,000 clones, over 70% detected once. Sequencing was performed on peripheral blood. These receptors all come from an older woman with acute or convalescent COVID-19. CDR3s include the opening cysteine and the closing phenylalanine or tryptophan. Each record gives: V gene, clone size, J gene, D gene, CDR3 DNA, CDR3 protein. The D gene is left open where the match is weak. For some rows the clone size is stated as once, few or many, or as a class when expanded; others skip it.

TRBV11-2	NA	TRBJ1-3	NA	TGTGCCAGCAGCCCACTCCGGTGGAGCGACACCATATATTTT	CASSPLRWSDTIYF
TRBV5-6	once	TRBJ1-1	NA	TGTGCCAGCTCCTTGTATCAGGGGACCTACACTGAAGCTTTCTTT	CASSLYQGTYTEAFF
TRBV7-3	few	TRBJ1-1	NA	TGTGCCAGCAGCCTTGAAAGGGAGACTGAAGCTTTCTTT	CASSLERETEAFF
TRBV24-1	NA	TRBJ2-3	TRBD2	TGTGCCACCAGTGCCCTACTAGCGGTTACAGATACGCAGTATTTT	CATSALLAVTDTQYF
TRBV24-1	NA	TRBJ2-2	TRBD2	TGTGCCACCGGGGGCCTAGCGGGAGTAGAAAAGGGCGGGGAGCTGTTTTTT	CATGGLAGVEKGGELFF
TRBV5-1	NA	TRBJ1-1	NA	TGCGCCAGCAGCTTGGAATCAGGGTTGATGAACACTGAAGCTTTCTTT	CASSLESGLMNTEAFF
TRBV6-2/TRBV6-3	NA	TRBJ1-1	NA	TGTGCCAGCAGTCCGGCCCGGGGGAGCGCTGAAGCTTTCTTT	CASSPARGSAEAFF
TRBV12-3/TRBV12-4	NA	TRBJ1-4	NA	TGTGCCAGCAGAGCCCATATAGAAAAACTGTTTTTT	CASRAHIEKLFF
TRBV6-5	NA	TRBJ2-1	NA	TGTGCCAGCAGTTACTCCTTCGCCGGTAGCAATGAGCAGTTCTTC	CASSYSFAGSNEQFF
TRBV5-1	NA	TRBJ1-6	TRBD1	TGCGCCAGCAGCTTCAATCCGGGACAGACTAATTCACCCCTCCACTTT	CASSFNPGQTNSPLHF
TRBV2	once	TRBJ1-2	NA	TGTGCCAGCAGTGAACCAGGCAACTATGGCTACACCTTC	CASSEPGNYGYTF
TRBV10-3	NA	TRBJ2-2	TRBD1	TGTGCCATCAAGGGGGCAGGGACCGGGGAGCTGTTTTTT	CAIKGAGTGELFF
TRBV6-4	NA	TRBJ1-1	NA	TGTGCCAGCAGCGGGGGAGGGACGAACACTGAAGCTTTCTTT	CASSGGGTNTEAFF
TRBV6-5	NA	TRBJ2-1	NA	TGTGCCAGCTTCCGTTCAGGCTCCTACAATGAGCAGTTCTTC	CASFRSGSYNEQFF
TRBV6-6	NA	TRBJ1-5	NA	TGTGCCAGCAGGAGAGAGGAGGCGTACCAGCCCCAGCATTTT	CASRREEAYQPQHF
TRBV10-1	NA	TRBJ2-3	TRBD2	TGCGCCAGCAAAGGGACTAGCGGACCCACAGATACGCAGTATTTT	CASKGTSGPTDTQYF
TRBV19	NA	TRBJ2-6	NA	TGTGCCAGTAACGAGGGAGCCGGGGCCAACGTCCTGACTTTC	CASNEGAGANVLTF
TRBV29-1	once	TRBJ1-3	NA	TGCAGCGTTACAGGTTCTGGAAACACCATATATTTT	CSVTGSGNTIYF
TRBV6-1	NA	TRBJ2-3	NA	TGTGCCAGCAGTGAAGGGTACTTCGGCACAGATACGCAGTATTTT	CASSEGYFGTDTQYF
TRBV29-1	NA	TRBJ1-1	TRBD1	TGCAGCGACAGGACAGGGGGGACTGAAGCTTTCTTT	CSDRTGGTEAFF
TRBV5-1	NA	TRBJ1-1	NA	TGCGCCAGCAGCTTGCAGGGGTCGAACACTGAAGCTTTCTTT	CASSLQGSNTEAFF
TRBV5-4	NA	TRBJ1-4	NA	TGTGCCAGCAGCGACCCCAGGGTGAGAGAAAAACTGTTTTTT	CASSDPRVREKLFF
TRBV30	NA	TRBJ2-2	NA	TGTGCCTGGGCTCCGGGAAGGGGGGAGCTGTTTTTT	CAWAPGRGELFF
TRBV5-4	NA	TRBJ2-7	NA	TGTGCCAGCAGCTCCCCACCGGGATCTAGCTACGAGCAGTACTTC	CASSSPPGSSYEQYF
TRBV10-2	NA	TRBJ1-1	NA	TGCGCCAGCAGCTCACAGGGTATGAACACTGAAGCTTTCTTT	CASSSQGMNTEAFF
TRBV5-1	NA	TRBJ2-1	NA	TGCGCCAGCAGCTCCGGGGTGTTGAGTGAGCAGTTCTTC	CASSSGVLSEQFF
TRBV7-2	NA	TRBJ1-2	NA	TGTGCCAGCAGCTCGGACAGATTAGGTGGCTACACCTTC	CASSSDRLGGYTF
TRBV6-5	NA	TRBJ1-3	NA	TGTGCCAGCAGTTCCCTCTCTGGAAACACCATATATTTT	CASSSLSGNTIYF
TRBV7-2	NA	TRBJ2-7	TRBD2	TGTGCCAGCAGCTTTAGCGGGAGGGGACTCTACGAGCAGTACTTC	CASSFSGRGLYEQYF
TRBV7-2	NA	TRBJ2-6	NA	TGTGCCAGCAGCTTAAATAGCGCGGGGGCCAACGTCCTGACTTTC	CASSLNSAGANVLTF
TRBV6-5	NA	TRBJ2-1	NA	TGTGCCAGCAGTTACTTGGGGGGTAATGAGCAGTTCTTC	CASSYLGGNEQFF
TRBV5-6	NA	TRBJ1-5	NA	TGTGCCAGCAGCGTTTCACAGGCAGCGGGAGGCCCCCAGCATTTT	CASSVSQAAGGPQHF
TRBV5-1	NA	TRBJ1-1	TRBD1	TGCGCCAGCAGCCATGGGACAGTTTCTAATAAAGGCACTGAAGCTTTCTTT	CASSHGTVSNKGTEAFF
TRBV19	NA	TRBJ2-3	NA	TGTGCCAGTAGTATTATAGATACGCAGTATTTT	CASSIIDTQYF